Below, 11 T cell receptor beta chains from the same sample are listed, as sequenced in a study of cytomegalovirus exposure and HLA in healthy donors. The repertoire was sequenced with immunoSEQ multiplex PCR; TCRdb's copy has only in-frame clones and lacks some. The sample consists of around 150,000 clones, around 85% of them appearing once. Material: PBMCs. The receptors were gathered from a woman aged 25 to 39 in good health and CMV-seronegative.

The chain couples TRBV7-6 to TRBJ2-7; D remains ambiguous. Germline CDR1 is SGHVS and CDR2 is FNYEAQ. V shed 5 bases and J shed 0 bases, with 17 bases lying between them. This CDR3 has 16 amino acids. In DNA form, the CDR3 reads TGTGCCAGCAGCGCCGGGCGGATGGCCCCCTCCTACGAGCAGTACTTC. Translation gives CASSAGRMAPSYEQYF.

The chain joins TRBV11-2 to TRBJ2-3; either TRBD1 or TRBD2 may fit D (6 bases each). Germline V gene data show CDR1 as SGHAT and CDR2 as FQNNGV. The CDR3 covers 15 residues. V dropped 6 bases and J dropped 5 bases, with 18 bases sitting between them. The CDR3 nucleotides are TGTGCCAGCAGTCACGGGGGCAGGGTATTAGATACGCAGTATTTT. It specifies CASSHGGRVLDTQYF.

This clone appeared a single time. The CDR3 DNA is TGTGCCAGCAGAGCCGGGACCGAGATGACCCAGTACTTC. It codes for CASRAGTEMTQYF. This chain uses TRBV7-3 with TRBJ2-5; the D call may be TRBD1 or TRBD2 (5 bases each). The germline V gene encodes CDR1 SGHTA and CDR2 FQGTGA. V lost 6 bases, J lost 7 bases, and 15 bases lay in between. The CDR3 consists of 13 residues.

This clone came up once. The V call is TRBV27, the J call TRBJ2-1; tentatively, D is TRBD2 (7 bases). This CDR3 has 12 residues. The V end was cut by 9 bases, the J end by 9 bases, with 15 bases between. Germline CDR1 and CDR2: MNHEY and SMNVEV (reference sequence). The CDR3 loop is CASRSGTIEQFF. For the CDR3, the DNA is TGTGCCAGTCGAAGCGGGACAATTGAGCAGTTCTTC.

The rearrangement joins TRBV27 to TRBJ2-5, with D possibly matching TRBD1 (6 bases). The germline V gene has CDR1 MNHEY and CDR2 SMNVEV (reference sequence). The length of the CDR3 is 16 residues. Deletions cut 6 bases from V and 3 bases from J, with 20 bases between. The chain's CDR3 is CASSSTDSKSKETQYF. In DNA form, the CDR3 reads TGTGCCAGCAGCTCAACGGACAGCAAATCCAAAGAGACCCAGTACTTC.

The chain uses TRBV28 and TRBJ2-5; perhaps TRBD1 as D (6 bases). The CDR3 is 16 amino acids. Germline V gene data show CDR1 as MDHEN and CDR2 as SYDVKM. Trimming removed 7 bases from V and 0 bases from J, with 18 bases in between. CDR3 nucleotide sequence: TGTGCCAGCAACCCTGAGGGGAACAGGGACCAAGAGACCCAGTACTTC. This encodes CASNPEGNRDQETQYF.

The chain combines TRBV6-5 with TRBJ2-5; 7 nucleotides agree with TRBD2. Germline V lookup: CDR1 MNHEY, CDR2 SVGAGI. CDR3 length: 13 residues. The junction had 8 bases not matched to a gene; V was cut back by 6 bases and J by 7 bases. The chain's CDR3 is CASRKAGAGTQYF. DNA for the CDR3: TGTGCCAGCAGGAAGGCGGGAGCGGGGACCCAGTACTTC.

The chain carries TRBV2 and TRBJ2-7, with 9 positions matching TRBD2. V was pared by 5 bases and J by 2 bases, with 10 bases of the junction left unmatched. CDR3 length: 16 residues. The germline CDR1 and CDR2 sequences are SNHLY and FYNNEI. CDR3: CASSYDATSGTYEQYF. CDR3 in DNA: TGTGCCAGCAGTTATGACGCGACTAGCGGAACCTACGAGCAGTACTTC. Complete variable domain (other parts from reference TRBV2 and TRBJ2-7): EPEVTQTPSHQVTQMGQEVILRCVPISNHLYFYWYRQILGQKVEFLVSFYNNEISEKSEIFDDQFSVERPDGSNFTLKIRSTKLEDSAMYFCASSYDATSGTYEQYFGPGTRLTVT.

The chain combines TRBV29-1 with TRBJ2-5, with 8 bases identical to TRBD1. CDR3 length equals 14 residues. Germline-derived CDR1 and CDR2 are SQVTM and ANQGSEA. Trimming took 7 bases from V and 0 from J; bases not matched to a gene: 7. DNA of the CDR3: TGCAGCGGCTGGGACAGGACGTACCAAGAGACCCAGTACTTC. This codes for CSGWDRTYQETQYF.

The chain uses TRBV27 and TRBJ2-1, with D uncertain. The germline gives CDR1 MNHEY, CDR2 SMNVEV (reference sequence). V was cut by 2 bases and J by 0 bases, with 8 bases left in between. This CDR3 contains 15 residues. CDR3 DNA sequence: TGTGCCAGCAGTTTAGAGCAGAGCTCCTACAATGAGCAGTTCTTC. Its translation is CASSLEQSSYNEQFF.

This clone occurred a few times. The chain links TRBV5-4 to TRBJ2-7; tentatively, D is TRBD1 (7 bases). Deletions cut 9 bases from V and 2 bases from J, with 9 bases between. From germline, CDR1 is SGHNT and CDR2 YYREEE (reference sequence). The CDR3 covers 11 residues. CDR3 sequence reads: CATGGTYEQYF. Written as DNA, the CDR3 is TGTGCCACAGGGGGGACCTACGAGCAGTACTTC. Based on the CDR3 plus reference TRBV5-4 and TRBJ2-7, the full variable domain is ETGVTQSPTHLIKTRGQQVTLRCSSQSGHNTVSWYQQALGQGPQFIFQYYREEENGRGNFPPRFSGLQFPNYSSELNVNALELDDSALYLCATGGTYEQYFGPGTRLTVT.